These T cell receptor beta chains were read from a single sample in a study of shared clonotypes between healthy human individuals. Libraries were prepared by immunoSEQ multiplex PCR; TCRdb keeps only in-frame clonotypes and omits some of them. This sample has about 490,000 clones; around 80% occur once, and the top ten carry 13%. Sequencing was done on a sample of PBMCs. The origin of the receptors is a woman in her thirties or forties in good health. Some clones in this sample may be carry-over from other donors' samples. Both conserved end residues are trimmed from each CDR3. A D gene is named only where the DNA matches it firmly.

J | D | V | CDR3
TRBJ2-3 | TRBD2 | TRBV5-4 | ASSLVSGLAGDTQY
TRBJ2-7 | - | TRBV5-6 | ASSEDPQYEQY
TRBJ2-7 | TRBD2 | TRBV5-4 | ASSLQGLARNPQY
TRBJ2-1 | TRBD2 | TRBV2 | ASGLAGAYNEQF
TRBJ2-1 | TRBD2 | TRBV4-2 | ASSQETSGGYNEQF
TRBJ2-3 | - | TRBV11-3 | ASSLFGGDSNHRYAV
TRBJ1-2 | - | TRBV2 | ASSEPSYGYT
TRBJ2-3 | TRBD1 | TRBV2 | ASNRGHTDTQY
TRBJ2-7 | TRBD2 | TRBV28 | ASSRTGGEVGQY
TRBJ2-1 | TRBD2 | TRBV28 | ASGVAGVGYNEQF
TRBJ2-2 | - | TRBV7-9 | ASAWVQGRTGELF
TRBJ2-3 | - | TRBV19 | ASSTGDFTDTQY
TRBJ1-5 | - | TRBV7-2 | ASSLASGARRPQH
TRBJ2-3 | TRBD1 | TRBV29-1 | SVVEIRGPGDTQY
TRBJ2-2 | - | TRBV14 | ASSQVRGSGELF
TRBJ2-5 | - | TRBV7-2 | ASSLARSLFETQY
TRBJ2-5 | TRBD1 | TRBV6-6 | ASGVGTGKETQY
TRBJ1-5 | TRBD1 | TRBV28 | ASSFGDRVGQPQH
TRBJ2-1 | TRBD2 | TRBV5-1 | ASSLTSGRLNEQF
TRBJ2-7 | - | TRBV7-6 | ASSLGGRTGEQY
TRBJ1-5 | - | TRBV30 | AWSHSPYQPQH
TRBJ1-5 | TRBD1 | TRBV28 | ASRNRDRSYSNQPQH
TRBJ2-5 | - | TRBV20-1 | SASGIKTQY
TRBJ1-4 | TRBD1 | TRBV11-2 | ASSSTVGTRGQKLF
TRBJ1-1 | - | TRBV18 | ASSPQRATTEAF
TRBJ2-7 | - | TRBV9 | ASSVAGTTYEQY
TRBJ2-7 | TRBD1 | TRBV6-6 | AAGQDSYEQY
TRBJ1-1 | TRBD1 | TRBV5-1 | ASSQQLVGGGTTEAF
TRBJ2-1 | TRBD2 | TRBV4-1 | ASSLLAGLVSSYNEQF
TRBJ2-7 | - | TRBV7-3 | ASSLTRSYEQY
TRBJ1-4 | - | TRBV30 | AWKLASRGEKLF
TRBJ2-7 | - | TRBV27 | ASSTAGVGYEQY
TRBJ1-1 | - | TRBV19 | ASSIPPQAPEAF
TRBJ2-7 | - | TRBV5-1 | ASSPEGMAYEQY
TRBJ1-2 | - | TRBV2 | ASSVLAGSNYGYT
TRBJ2-7 | - | TRBV14 | ASSQEGRGTYEQY
TRBJ2-5 | TRBD2 | TRBV19 | ASSGGTSGRAGETQY
TRBJ1-1 | - | TRBV7-8 | ASSPSITEAF
TRBJ2-1 | TRBD1 | TRBV2 | ASKRDRGDYNEQF
TRBJ2-5 | - | TRBV5-4 | ASSFEVGGETQY
- | TRBD2 | TRBV7-2 | ASSLAQGGGEQY
TRBJ1-1 | - | TRBV2 | ASSAVGTEAF
TRBJ2-5 | - | TRBV28 | ASSLVQTQETQY
TRBJ1-5 | - | TRBV28 | ASRSNRDASNQPQH
TRBJ2-7 | TRBD2 | TRBV7-7 | ASSLRSGRAYEQY